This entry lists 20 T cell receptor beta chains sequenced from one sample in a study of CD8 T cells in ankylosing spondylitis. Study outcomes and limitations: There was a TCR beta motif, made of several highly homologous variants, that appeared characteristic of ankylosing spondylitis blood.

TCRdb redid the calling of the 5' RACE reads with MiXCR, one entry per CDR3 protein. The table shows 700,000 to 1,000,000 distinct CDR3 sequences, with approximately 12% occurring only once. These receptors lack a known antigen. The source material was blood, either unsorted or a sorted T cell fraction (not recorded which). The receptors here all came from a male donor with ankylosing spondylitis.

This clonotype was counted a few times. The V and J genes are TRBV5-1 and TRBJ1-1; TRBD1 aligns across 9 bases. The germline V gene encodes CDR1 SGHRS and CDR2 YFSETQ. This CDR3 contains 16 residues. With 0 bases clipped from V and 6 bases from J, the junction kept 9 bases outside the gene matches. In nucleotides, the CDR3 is TGCGCCAGCAGCTTGGCCACAGGGGGCGCGGGGGCTGAAGCTTTCTTT. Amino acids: CASSLATGGAGAEAFF.

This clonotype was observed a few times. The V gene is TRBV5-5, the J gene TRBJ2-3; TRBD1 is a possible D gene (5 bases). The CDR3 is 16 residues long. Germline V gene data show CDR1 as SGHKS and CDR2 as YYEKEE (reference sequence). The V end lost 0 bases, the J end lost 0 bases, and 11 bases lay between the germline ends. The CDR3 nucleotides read TGTGCCAGCAGCTTGGGGGGCGGCACTAGCACAGATACGCAGTATTTT. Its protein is CASSLGGGTSTDTQYF. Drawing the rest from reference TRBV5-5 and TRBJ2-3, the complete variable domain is DAGVTQSPTHLIKTRGQQVTLRCSPISGHKSVSWYQQVLGQGPQFIFQYYEKEERGRGNFPDRFSARQFPNYSSELNVNALLLGDSALYLCASSLGGGTSTDTQYFGPGTRLTVL.

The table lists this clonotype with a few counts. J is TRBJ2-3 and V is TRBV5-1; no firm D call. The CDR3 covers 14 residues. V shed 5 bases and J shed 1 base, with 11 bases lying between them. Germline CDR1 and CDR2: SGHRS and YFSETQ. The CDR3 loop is CASSSSQGTDTQYF. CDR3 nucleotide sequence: TGCGCCAGCAGTTCTTCCCAAGGCACAGATACGCAGTATTTT.

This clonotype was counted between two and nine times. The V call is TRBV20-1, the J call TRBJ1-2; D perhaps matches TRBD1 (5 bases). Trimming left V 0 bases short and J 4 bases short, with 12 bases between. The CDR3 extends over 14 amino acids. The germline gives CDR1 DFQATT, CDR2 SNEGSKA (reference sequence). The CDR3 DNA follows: TGCAGTGCTAGAGATACCAGGGAGATCTATGGCTACACCTTC. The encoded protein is CSARDTREIYGYTF.

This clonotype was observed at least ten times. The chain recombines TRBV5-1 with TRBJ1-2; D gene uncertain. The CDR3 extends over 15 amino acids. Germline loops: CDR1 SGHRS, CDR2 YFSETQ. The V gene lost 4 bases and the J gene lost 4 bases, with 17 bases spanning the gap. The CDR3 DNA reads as TGCGCCAGCAGCCCCGGCGGGCCAATGGTCTATGGCTACACCTTC. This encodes CASSPGGPMVYGYTF.

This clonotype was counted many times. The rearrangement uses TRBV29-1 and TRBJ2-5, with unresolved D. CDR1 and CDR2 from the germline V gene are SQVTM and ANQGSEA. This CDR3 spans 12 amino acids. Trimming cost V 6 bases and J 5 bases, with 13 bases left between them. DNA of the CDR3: TGCAGCGTCCGAAGTGTAGGGGAGACCCAGTACTTC. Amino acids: CSVRSVGETQYF.

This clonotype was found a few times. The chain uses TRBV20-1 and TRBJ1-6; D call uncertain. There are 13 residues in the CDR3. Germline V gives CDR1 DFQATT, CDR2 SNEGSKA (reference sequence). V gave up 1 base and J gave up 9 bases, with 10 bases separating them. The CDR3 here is CSARVNRGSPLHF. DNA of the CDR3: TGCAGTGCTAGAGTAAACAGAGGTTCACCCCTCCACTTT.

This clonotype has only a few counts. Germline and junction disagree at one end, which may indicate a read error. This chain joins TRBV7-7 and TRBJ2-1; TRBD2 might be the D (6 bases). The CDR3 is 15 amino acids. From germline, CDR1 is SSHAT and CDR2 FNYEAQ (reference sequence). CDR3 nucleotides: TGTGCTAGCAGCCCCCTGGGGGGACCCTACAATGAGCAGTTCTTC. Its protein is CASSPLGGPYNEQFF.

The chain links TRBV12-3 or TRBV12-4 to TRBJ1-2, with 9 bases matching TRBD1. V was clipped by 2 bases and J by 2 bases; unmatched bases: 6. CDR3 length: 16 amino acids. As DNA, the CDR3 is TGTGCCAGCAGTTTACCAGGGACAGGGAGGAACTATGGCTACACCTTC. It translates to CASSLPGTGRNYGYTF.

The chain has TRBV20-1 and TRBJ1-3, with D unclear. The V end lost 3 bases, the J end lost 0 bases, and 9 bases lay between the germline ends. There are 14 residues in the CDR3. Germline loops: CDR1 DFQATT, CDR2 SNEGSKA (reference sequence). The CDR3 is CSARSESSGNTIYF. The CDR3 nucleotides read TGCAGTGCTAGGTCCGAGAGCTCTGGAAACACCATATATTTT.

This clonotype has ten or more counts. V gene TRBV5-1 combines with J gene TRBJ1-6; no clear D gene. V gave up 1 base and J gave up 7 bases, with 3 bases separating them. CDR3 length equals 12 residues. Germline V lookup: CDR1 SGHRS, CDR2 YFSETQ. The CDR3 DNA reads TGCGCCAGCAGCTTGACCAATTCACCCCTCCACTTT. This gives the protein CASSLTNSPLHF.

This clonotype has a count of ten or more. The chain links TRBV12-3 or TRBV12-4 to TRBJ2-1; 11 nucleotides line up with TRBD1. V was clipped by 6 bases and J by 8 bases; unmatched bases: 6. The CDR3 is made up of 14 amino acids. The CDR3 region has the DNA TGTGCCAGCAGGGACAGGGGGCGCGGCGATGAGCAGTTCTTC. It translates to CASRDRGRGDEQFF.

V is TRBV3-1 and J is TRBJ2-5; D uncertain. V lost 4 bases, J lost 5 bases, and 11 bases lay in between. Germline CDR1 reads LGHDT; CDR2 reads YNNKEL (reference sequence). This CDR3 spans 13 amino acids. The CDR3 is CASSPIPGETQYF. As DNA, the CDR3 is TGTGCCAGCAGCCCCATACCTGGGGAGACCCAGTACTTC.

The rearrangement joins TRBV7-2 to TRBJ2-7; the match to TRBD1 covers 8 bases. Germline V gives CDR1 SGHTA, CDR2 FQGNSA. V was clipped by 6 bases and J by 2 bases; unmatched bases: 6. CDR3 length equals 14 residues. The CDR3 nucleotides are TGTGCCAGCAGAACAGGGGGAATTACCTACGAGCAGTACTTC. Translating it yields CASRTGGITYEQYF.

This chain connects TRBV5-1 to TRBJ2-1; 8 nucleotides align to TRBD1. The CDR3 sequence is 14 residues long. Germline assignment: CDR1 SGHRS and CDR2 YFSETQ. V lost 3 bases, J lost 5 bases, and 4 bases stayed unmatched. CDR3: CASSSGQGDNEQFF. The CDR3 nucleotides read TGCGCCAGCAGCTCAGGACAGGGCGACAATGAGCAGTTCTTC.

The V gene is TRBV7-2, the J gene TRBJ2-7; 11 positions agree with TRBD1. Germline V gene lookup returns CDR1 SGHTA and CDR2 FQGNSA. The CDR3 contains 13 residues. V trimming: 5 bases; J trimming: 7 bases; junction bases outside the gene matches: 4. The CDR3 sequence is CASSRDRGEEQYF. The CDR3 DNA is TGTGCCAGCAGCCGGGACAGGGGGGAGGAGCAGTACTTC. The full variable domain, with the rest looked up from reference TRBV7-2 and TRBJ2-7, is GAGVSQSPSNKVTEKGKDVELRCDPISGHTALYWYRQSLGQGLEFLIYFQGNSAPDKSGLPSDRFSAERTGGSVSTLTIQRTQQEDSAVYLCASSRDRGEEQYFGPGTRLTVT.

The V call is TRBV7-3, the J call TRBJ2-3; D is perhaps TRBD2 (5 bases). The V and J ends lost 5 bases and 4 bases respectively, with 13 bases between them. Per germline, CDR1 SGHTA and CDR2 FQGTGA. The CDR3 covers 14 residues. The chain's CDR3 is CASSRTSPSDTQYF. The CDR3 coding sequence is TGTGCCAGCAGCCGAACTAGTCCGTCAGATACGCAGTATTTT.

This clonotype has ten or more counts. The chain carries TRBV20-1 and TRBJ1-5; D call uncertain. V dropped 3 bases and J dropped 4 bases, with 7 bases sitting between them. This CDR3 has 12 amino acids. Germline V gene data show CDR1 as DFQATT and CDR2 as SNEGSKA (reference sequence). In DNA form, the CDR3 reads TGCAGTGCTAGCCGACAAAATCAGCCCCAGCATTTT. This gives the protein CSASRQNQPQHF.

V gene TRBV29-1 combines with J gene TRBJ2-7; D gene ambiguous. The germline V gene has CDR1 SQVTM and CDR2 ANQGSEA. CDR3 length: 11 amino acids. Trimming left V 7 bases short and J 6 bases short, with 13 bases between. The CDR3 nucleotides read TGCAGCGGTGGTGATTCCGGCGAGCAGTACTTC. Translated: CSGGDSGEQYF.

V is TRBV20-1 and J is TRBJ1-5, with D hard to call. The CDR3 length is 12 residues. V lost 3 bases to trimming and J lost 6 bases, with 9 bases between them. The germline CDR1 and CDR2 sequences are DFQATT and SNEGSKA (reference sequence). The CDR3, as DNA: TGCAGTGCTAGTCGGTCTGGTCAGCCCCAGCATTTT. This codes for CSASRSGQPQHF.